This entry lists 15 T cell receptor beta chains sequenced from one sample in a study of blood T cell repertoires in COVID-19. This table comes from immunoSEQ multiplex PCR, and its TCRdb copy is limited to in-frame clones, with some not included. The sample gives about 230,000 clones, around four fifths of which show up once; about 2.5% is in the top ten. The specimen was peripheral blood. These receptors were obtained from a woman between 65 and 79 years old with active or convalescent COVID-19.

The chain recombines TRBV2 with TRBJ2-7, with 7 bases matching TRBD1. The V gene's germline CDR1 is SNHLY and CDR2 FYNNEI. V was clipped by 8 bases and J by 4 bases; unmatched bases: 8. The CDR3 has 13 amino acids. CDR3 bases: TGTGCCAGCGGACCGACAGGGCTATACGAGCAGTACTTC. Its translation is CASGPTGLYEQYF.

A note on this clone: The junction departs from germline at one end; a sequencing error may be responsible. The chain is built from TRBV7-7 and TRBJ1-2; possible D gene TRBD1, 6 bases. This CDR3 region has 16 residues. Germline lookup yields CDR1 SSHAT and CDR2 FNYEAQ (reference sequence). The CDR3, as DNA: TGTGCTAGCAGCCCCTACCCCACGGACAGTTCGGGTGGCTACACCTTC. Protein: CASSPYPTDSSGGYTF.

DNA of the CDR3: TGTGCCAGCAGCACAACAGGGGACCAGCCCCAGCATTTT. Residues: CASSTTGDQPQHF. The J gene is TRBJ1-5, the V gene TRBV7-2; 7 nucleotides agree with TRBD1. The CDR3 sequence is 13 residues long. V shed 5 bases, J shed 7 bases, and the junction held 5 bases outside the gene matches. CDR1 and CDR2 (germline): SGHTA, FQGNSA.

V gene TRBV9 combines with J gene TRBJ1-4, with D hard to call. CDR1 SGDLS and CDR2 YYNGEE come from the germline V gene. V lost 4 bases and J 0 bases, leaving 13 bases between the germline ends. This CDR3 is built from 16 residues. CDR3 protein: CASSLAPHTTNEKLFF. CDR3 DNA sequence: TGTGCCAGCAGCCTAGCCCCCCACACAACTAATGAAAAACTGTTTTTT.

V and J are TRBV6-4 and TRBJ1-1; 7 bases match TRBD1. Trimming removed 3 bases from V and 11 bases from J; junction bases left unmatched: 9. This CDR3 comprises 13 residues. Germline CDR1 and CDR2: MRHNA and SNTAGT. Here the CDR3 reads CASSEVEGARAFF. CDR3 nucleotides: TGTGCCAGCAGTGAGGTCGAGGGGGCCAGGGCTTTCTTT.

Comments on this clone: The sample carries other DNA sequences with the same CDR3. The chain links TRBV7-3 to TRBJ1-1; D is perhaps TRBD1 (5 bases). CDR3 length: 14 residues. V shed 0 bases and J shed 3 bases, with 8 bases lying between them. Germline V gene sequence: CDR1 SGHTA, CDR2 FQGTGA. CDR3 protein: CASSLTGGDTEAFF. The CDR3 region has the DNA TGTGCCAGCAGCTTAACGGGGGGTGACACTGAAGCTTTCTTT. The variable domain in full, with the rest retrieved from reference TRBV7-3 and TRBJ1-1, is GAGVSQTPSNKVTEKGKYVELRCDPISGHTALYWYRQSLGQGPEFLIYFQGTGAADDSGLPNDRFFAVRPEGSVSTLKIQRTERGDSAVYLCASSLTGGDTEAFFGQGTRLTVV.

The V gene is TRBV9, the J gene TRBJ2-1; 8 bases are a match to TRBD2. The CDR3 sequence is 15 residues long. Germline V gene lookup returns CDR1 SGDLS and CDR2 YYNGEE. J lost 3 bases, V lost 0 bases, and 2 bases had no gene match. In nucleotides, the CDR3 is TGTGCCAGCAGCGTAGTAGCGGGGATCTACAATGAGCAGTTCTTC. It is translated as CASSVVAGIYNEQFF. Full variable domain (rest looked up from reference TRBV9 and TRBJ2-1): DSGVTQTPKHLITATGQRVTLRCSPRSGDLSVYWYQQSLDQGLQFLIQYYNGEERAKGNILERFSAQQFPDLHSELNLSSLELGDSALYFCASSVVAGIYNEQFFGPGTRLTVL.

This rearrangement joins TRBV7-2 to TRBJ2-3; 9 bases are shared with TRBD2. This CDR3 contains 16 residues. Trimming removed 5 bases from V and 0 bases from J; junction bases left unmatched: 6. Germline-derived CDR1 and CDR2 are SGHTA and FQGNSA. CDR3 DNA: TGTGCCAGCAGCCCCGCGGGGGGGTCTAGCACAGATACGCAGTATTTT. It codes for CASSPAGGSSTDTQYF.

The chain is built from TRBV6-6 and TRBJ1-1; TRBD1 might be the D (5 bases). The V end lost 0 bases, the J end lost 11 bases, and 13 bases lay between the germline ends. Germline V gives CDR1 MNHNY, CDR2 SVGAGI (reference sequence). The CDR3 has 13 amino acids. The CDR3 DNA sequence: TGTGCCAGCAGTTACTCAGAAGGGGCTCAGGCTTTCTTT. Protein product: CASSYSEGAQAFF.

The J gene is TRBJ1-1, the V gene TRBV18; tentative D call: TRBD1 (5 bases). Germline V CDR1 and CDR2: KGHSH, LQKENI. This CDR3 is built from 17 residues. V was cut by 3 bases and J by 1 base, with 18 bases left in between. CDR3 bases: TGTGCCAGCTCACCGCACCCTTTGGGGGGAGGGAACACTGAAGCTTTCTTT. Translated: CASSPHPLGGGNTEAFF.

CDR3 amino acids: CASSRRRGNTEAFF. CDR3 coding DNA: TGTGCCAGCAGCCGGAGGCGCGGTAACACTGAAGCTTTCTTT. This sequence joins TRBV7-2 and TRBJ1-1, with no clear D. The CDR3 is 14 amino acids. The V end was cut by 5 bases, the J end by 2 bases, with 12 bases between. Germline-derived CDR1 and CDR2 are SGHTA and FQGNSA.

The chain carries TRBV28 and TRBJ2-2, with 7 bases aligning to TRBD1. Germline trimming cut 2 bases from V and 1 base from J; bases unmatched to any gene: 13. From germline, CDR1 is MDHEN and CDR2 SYDVKM. The CDR3 consists of 19 residues. The CDR3 DNA reads TGTGCCAGCAGTTTAGGGTTTAGGGCGACAGGGAGGAACACCGGGGAGCTGTTTTTT. It is translated as CASSLGFRATGRNTGELFF.

This chain uses TRBV5-1 with TRBJ2-5; D remains ambiguous. V was pared by 3 bases and J by 4 bases, with 10 bases between. This CDR3 is built from 13 residues. The germline gives CDR1 SGHRS, CDR2 YFSETQ. The DNA of the CDR3 is TGCGCCAGCAGCTCGACTTTCGGAGAGACCCAGTACTTC. The encoded protein is CASSSTFGETQYF.

V and J are TRBV18 and TRBJ2-7, with a tentative D call TRBD1 (5 bases). This CDR3 is built from 14 residues. Trimming removed 4 bases at V and 7 bases at J, with 17 bases between. Germline V gene data show CDR1 as KGHSH and CDR2 as LQKENI. The CDR3 coding sequence is TGTGCCAGCTCACTTACCGCGGACAACGTTGAGCAGTACTTC. This encodes CASSLTADNVEQYF.

This clone was counted a single time. The rearrangement uses TRBV5-1 and TRBJ1-1; D is possibly TRBD1 (5 bases). Trimming took off 4 bases at V and 0 bases at J, with 10 bases between the two ends. In germline, CDR1 is SGHRS, CDR2 YFSETQ. The CDR3 extends over 14 amino acids. As DNA, the CDR3 is TGCGCCAGCAGCCTGGACACCATGAACACTGAAGCTTTCTTT. Its protein is CASSLDTMNTEAFF.